This entry describes one T cell receptor beta chain. Its antigen is still unknown. No base qualities exist here, and no much larger clone lies one base off it. This sample stems from a study of T cell responses to AZD1222 COVID-19 vaccine (dated by TCRdb to the early 2020s). In the study overall: TCR sequencing covered 233 trial participants: approximately 200 given two doses of AZD1222 and 26 given two doses of MenACWY control vaccine. Trial participants were enrolled into age subgroups of 18-55, 56-69 and 70-plus years, which contained 148, 28 and 57 TCR-sequenced participants, respectively. Paper-wide results and their limitations: Participants were mostly white British and included more females than males, and it was suggested by the authors that clonal diversity may have been underestimated. The 56-69-year group was small, and its depth increase did not reach significance, likely because of low power. Only five to seven AZD1222 recipients were SARS-CoV-2 seropositive at baseline, limiting conclusions about previously exposed vaccinees. Reportedly, close to half of the unique spike-specific TCRs recognized epitopes lying outside the regions that are mutated in the B.1.351 and B.1.1.7 variants. A significant rise in spike-specific TCR breadth and depth was observed after two AZD1222 doses relative to day 0 and relative to MenACWY recipients. No day 14 peak-response samples were available, so repertoires were characterized only after the peak T cell response. The vaccine-associated CD4 TCRs covered the entire spike protein, and the dominant responses fell in regions 160-218 and 743-854.

The label giving this sample's time point can be read as: about 28 days (+/-7) after the second vaccine dose. AZD1222 recipients whose second dose came at about 4 weeks and those whose second dose came at about 12 weeks were combined into one group, since spike-specific TCR depth and breadth did not differ between the two schedules. Vaccinee samples came from UK trials COV001 and COV002, including a single-blind randomized controlled phase 2/3 trial of AZD1222 (ChAdOx1 nCoV-19) in healthy adults. Trial participant PBMC samples were collected at day 0 and day 28 after the second dose for TCRbeta chain sequencing. The CDR3 regions of human TCRbeta chains were analyzed by immunosequencing. On the study's bioinformatics: Repertoire TCRs were checked for matches against a reference library of SARS-CoV-2-specific TCRs that had been generated using the MIRA antigen-specificity platform. Breadth was defined as the fraction of unique TCRs that were SARS-CoV-2-associated. Depth was defined as the fraction of total T cells that were SARS-CoV-2-associated. Using the MIRA data, each spike-specific TCR was assigned both to the spike region to which the TCR was reactive and to a CD4 or CD8 class. Log10-transformed breadth and depth values were compared by one-way ANOVA with Sidak's multiple comparisons tests. TCRdb took this table from immuneACCESS and kept in-frame rearrangements with V and J called. Such tables lack part of the clones; where checked against another copy, unresolved V genes explain under half of the gap, and the rest is unexplained. That table furnishes V, J and clone size, whereas the DNA furnished D and trimming. The sample contains roughly 160,000 clones, approximately 90% of them found a single time. The ten most abundant clones make up roughly 4% of the sample.

This clonotype was sampled from an adult who received the AZD1222 COVID-19 vaccine. Sequencing was performed on peripheral blood, taken 28 days after the second AZD1222 dose.

The nucleotide sequence reads TGTGCCAGCAGCTGGGGCGTCTCTGACACTGAAGCTTTCTTT. It translates as CASSWGVSDTEAFF. Rearrangement joined TRBV5-6 to TRBJ1-1, with TRBD1 tentatively as D gene (5 bases match). From the cysteine through the phenylalanine, the CDR3 covers 14 amino acids. Only the CDR3 DNA stays, 42 bases, in frame from base 1. Sequences SGHDT (CDR1) and YYEEEE (CDR2) are obtained from the germline V gene. Trimming takes 3 bases from V and 3 bases from J, and the germline ends sit 12 bases apart.